Here is one T cell receptor (beta chain) with its context. Its target is unknown. This sample was taken from a study of cytomegalovirus exposure and HLA in healthy donors. Looking at the study overall: From about 200 million T cells, an earlier analysis saw under 140 million unique TCR beta sequences. Study results and limitations: There were a few CMV-associated chains whose specificity for CMV antigens was confirmed in vitro. Later analysis demonstrated an association between a missense DCLRE1C variant and TCR beta V- and J-gene trimming.

V dropped 3 bases and J dropped 7; count of bases not matched to a gene: 9. Germline CDR1 MNHEY, CDR2 SVGAGI. This CDR3 has 15 amino acids. With 60 Vbeta and 13 Jbeta primers, the PCR was carried out. Per the study methods: It was a later analysis that counted 79 million or so unique TCR beta chains, of which approximately 9.9 million were shared. Method: immunoSEQ multiplex PCR; TCRdb's copy keeps in-frame clones and lacks some. Clone size and V and J calls were adopted from that table, with D and trimming inferred from the DNA. The profile covers 170,000 or so clones, with 80% appearing a single time and roughly 0.65% taken by the ten largest.

The genes are TRBV6-5 and TRBJ2-7, with 10 bases that match TRBD2. Sequencing was done on a sample of PBMCs. This TCR was sampled from a boy younger than 18 in good health and CMV-seronegative. The CDR3: CASSYLAGARGEQYF. CDR3 sequence (DNA): TGTGCCAGCAGTTATCTAGCGGGAGCTAGGGGTGAGCAGTACTTC.